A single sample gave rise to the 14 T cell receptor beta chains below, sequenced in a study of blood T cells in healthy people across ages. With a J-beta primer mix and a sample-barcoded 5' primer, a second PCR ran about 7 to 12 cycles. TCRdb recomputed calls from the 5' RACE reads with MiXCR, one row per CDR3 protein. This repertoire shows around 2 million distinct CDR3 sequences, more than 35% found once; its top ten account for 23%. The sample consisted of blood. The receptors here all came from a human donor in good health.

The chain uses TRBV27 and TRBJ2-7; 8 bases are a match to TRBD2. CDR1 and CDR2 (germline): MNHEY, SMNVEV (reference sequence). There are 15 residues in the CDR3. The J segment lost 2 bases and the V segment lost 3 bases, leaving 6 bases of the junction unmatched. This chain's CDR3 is CASSFMVAGTYEQYF. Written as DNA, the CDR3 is TGTGCCAGCAGTTTCATGGTAGCGGGGACCTACGAGCAGTACTTC.

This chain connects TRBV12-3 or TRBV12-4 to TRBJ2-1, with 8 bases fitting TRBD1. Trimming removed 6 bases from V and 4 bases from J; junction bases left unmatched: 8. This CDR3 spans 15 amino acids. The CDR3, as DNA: TGTGCCAGCAGCCTGACAGGGGAGGAGTACAATGAGCAGTTCTTC. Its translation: CASSLTGEEYNEQFF.

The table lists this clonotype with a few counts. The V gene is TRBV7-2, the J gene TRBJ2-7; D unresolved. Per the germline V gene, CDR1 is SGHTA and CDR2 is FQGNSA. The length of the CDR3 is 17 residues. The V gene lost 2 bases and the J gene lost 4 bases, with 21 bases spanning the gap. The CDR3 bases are TGTGCCAGCAGCTTATTCGGCTGGGATCTCCACCCGTACGAGCAGTACTTC. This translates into CASSLFGWDLHPYEQYF. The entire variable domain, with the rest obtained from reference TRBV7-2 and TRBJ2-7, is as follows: GAGVSQSPSNKVTEKGKDVELRCDPISGHTALYWYRQSLGQGLEFLIYFQGNSAPDKSGLPSDRFSAERTGGSVSTLTIQRTQQEDSAVYLCASSLFGWDLHPYEQYFGPGTRLTVT.

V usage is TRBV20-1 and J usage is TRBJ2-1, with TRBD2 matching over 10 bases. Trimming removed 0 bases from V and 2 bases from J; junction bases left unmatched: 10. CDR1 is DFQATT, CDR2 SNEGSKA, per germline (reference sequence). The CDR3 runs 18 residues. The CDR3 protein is CSARDTSGAYSTYNEQFF. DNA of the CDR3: TGCAGTGCTAGAGACACTAGCGGGGCCTACTCTACCTACAATGAGCAGTTCTTC.

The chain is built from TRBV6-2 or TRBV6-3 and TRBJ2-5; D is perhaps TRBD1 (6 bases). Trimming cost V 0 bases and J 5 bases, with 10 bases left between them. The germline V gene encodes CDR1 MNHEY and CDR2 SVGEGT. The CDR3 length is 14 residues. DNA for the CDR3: TGTGCCAGCAGTTACTCATGGGGGCCGGAGACCCAGTACTTC. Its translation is CASSYSWGPETQYF.

The CDR3 sequence: CASSLEIYNEQYF. The DNA of the CDR3 is TGTGCCAGCAGCTTAGAGATCTACAATGAGCAGTACTTC. This chain connects TRBV7-2 to TRBJ2-5; D is uncertain. The CDR3 length is 13 residues. CDR1 is SGHTA and CDR2 is FQGNSA in the germline V gene. With 1 base removed from V and 11 bases from J, the gap between germline ends came to 14 bases.

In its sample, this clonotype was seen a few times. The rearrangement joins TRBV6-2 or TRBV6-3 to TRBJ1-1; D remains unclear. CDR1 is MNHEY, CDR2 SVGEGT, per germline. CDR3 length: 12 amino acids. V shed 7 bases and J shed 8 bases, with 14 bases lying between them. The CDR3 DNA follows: TGTGCCAGCAACAGAGGTAGAGAGGAAGCTTTCTTT. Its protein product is CASNRGREEAFF.

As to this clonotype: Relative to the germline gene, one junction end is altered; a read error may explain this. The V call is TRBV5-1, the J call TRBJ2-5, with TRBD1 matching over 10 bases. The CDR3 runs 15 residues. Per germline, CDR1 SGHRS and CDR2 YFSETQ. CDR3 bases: TGTGCCAGCAGCCTGAGACAGGGGGCTCAAGAGACCCAGTACTTC. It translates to CASSLRQGAQETQYF.

CDR3 in amino acids: CASSYSPGGYTF. The CDR3 coding sequence is TGTGCCAGCAGTTACTCTCCAGGGGGCTACACCTTC. This chain connects TRBV6-6 to TRBJ1-2; D perhaps matches TRBD1 (5 bases). V gave up 0 bases and J gave up 8 bases, with 7 bases separating them. Germline CDR1 is MNHNY and CDR2 is SVGAGI (reference sequence). This CDR3 is built from 12 residues.

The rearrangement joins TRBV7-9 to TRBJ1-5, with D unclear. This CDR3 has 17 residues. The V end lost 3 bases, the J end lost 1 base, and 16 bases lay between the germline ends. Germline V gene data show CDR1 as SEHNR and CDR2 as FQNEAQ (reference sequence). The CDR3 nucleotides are TGTGCCAGCAGCTTCCCTAGGACTTTGGGGAGCAATCAGCCCCAGCATTTT. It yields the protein CASSFPRTLGSNQPQHF. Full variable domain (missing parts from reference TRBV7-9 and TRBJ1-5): DTGVSQNPRHKITKRGQNVTFRCDPISEHNRLYWYRQTLGQGPEFLTYFQNEAQLEKSRLLSDRFSAERPKGSFSTLEIQRTEQGDSAMYLCASSFPRTLGSNQPQHFGDGTRLSIL.

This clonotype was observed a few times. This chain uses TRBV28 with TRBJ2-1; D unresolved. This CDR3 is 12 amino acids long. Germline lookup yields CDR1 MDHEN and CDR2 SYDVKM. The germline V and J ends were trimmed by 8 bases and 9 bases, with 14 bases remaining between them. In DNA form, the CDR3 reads TGTGCCAGCTACTCTTCCCTCGGTGAGCAGTTCTTC. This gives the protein CASYSSLGEQFF.

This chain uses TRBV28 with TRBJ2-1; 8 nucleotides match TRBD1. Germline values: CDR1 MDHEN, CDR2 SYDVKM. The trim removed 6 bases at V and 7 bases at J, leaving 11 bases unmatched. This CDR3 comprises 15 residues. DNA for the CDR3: TGTGCCAGCAGATACGCGGGGACAGGTTCGAATGAGCAGTTCTTC. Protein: CASRYAGTGSNEQFF.

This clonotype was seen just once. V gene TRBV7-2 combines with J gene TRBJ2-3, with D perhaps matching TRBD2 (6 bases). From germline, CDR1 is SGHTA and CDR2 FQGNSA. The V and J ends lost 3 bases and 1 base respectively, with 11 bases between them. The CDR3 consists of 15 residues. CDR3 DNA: TGTGCCAGCAGCTTTAGGGCTAGCGGCACAGATACGCAGTATTTT. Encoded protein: CASSFRASGTDTQYF.

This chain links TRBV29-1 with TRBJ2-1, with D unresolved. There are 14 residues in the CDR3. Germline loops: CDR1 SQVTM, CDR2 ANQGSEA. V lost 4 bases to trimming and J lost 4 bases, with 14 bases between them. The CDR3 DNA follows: TGCAGCGTTGTGGTAGGGTCGGGTTACAATGAGCAGTTCTTC. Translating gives CSVVVGSGYNEQFF.